These 19 T cell receptor beta chains were all obtained from the same sample, sequenced in a study of T cell changes during pregnancy in multiple sclerosis. The method was immunoSEQ multiplex PCR; TCRdb's version includes in-frame clones alone and lacks a portion of them. Of roughly 110,000 clones detected, about 90% appear once; the ten largest clones hold about 1.6%. Sample: peripheral blood, taken before pregnancy. The receptors here all came from a female donor with multiple sclerosis, enrolled in a pregnancy study.

The V call is TRBV11-2, the J call TRBJ2-5; 8 bases are shared with TRBD2. Germline V gene sequence: CDR1 SGHAT, CDR2 FQNNGV. The CDR3 has 15 amino acids. V lost 2 bases to trimming and J lost 5 bases; unmatched junction nucleotides: 7. The CDR3 coding sequence is TGTGCCAGCAGCTTACTGGCGGGGGGTGGCGAGACCCAGTACTTC. Its protein product is CASSLLAGGGETQYF.

V is TRBV18 and J is TRBJ2-1, with TRBD2 identical over 11 bases. The CDR3 runs 18 residues. Germline V gene sequence: CDR1 KGHSH, CDR2 LQKENI. The V and J ends lost 1 base and 7 bases, in that order; junction bases with no gene match: 12. The CDR3, as DNA: TGTGCCAGCTCACCACGCCTGACTAGCGGGAATGCATATAATGAGCAGTTCTTC. It codes for CASSPRLTSGNAYNEQFF.

This chain uses TRBV28 with TRBJ1-2, with TRBD1 identical over 8 bases. After removal of 7 bases from V and 7 bases from J, the junction contained 8 bases not matched to a gene. The germline V gene encodes CDR1 MDHEN and CDR2 SYDVKM. The CDR3 spans 13 residues. This chain's CDR3 is CASKAGGVSGYTF. DNA for the CDR3: TGTGCCAGCAAGGCAGGGGGCGTAAGTGGCTACACCTTC.

The chain uses TRBV27 and TRBJ2-1, with a possible D match to TRBD2 (6 bases). The CDR3 is 16 amino acids. Per germline, CDR1 MNHEY and CDR2 SMNVEV (reference sequence). The ends were cut back, 4 bases at V and 0 bases at J, with 13 bases in the middle. CDR3 nucleotide sequence: TGTGCCAGCAGTTCCTATAGCGGAGACTCCTACAATGAGCAGTTCTTC. Translating it yields CASSSYSGDSYNEQFF.

This chain connects TRBV5-6 to TRBJ2-2, with a weak D call TRBD2 (6 bases). The V gene's germline CDR1 is SGHDT and CDR2 YYEEEE. The CDR3 has 15 amino acids. The V and J ends lost 5 bases and 3 bases respectively, with 14 bases between them. The CDR3 reads CASRYGGRYTGELFF. The CDR3 nucleotides read TGTGCCAGCAGGTACGGGGGAAGATACACCGGGGAGCTGTTTTTT.

V and J are TRBV20-1 and TRBJ1-2, with 7 bases that match TRBD1. Germline CDR1 reads DFQATT; CDR2 reads SNEGSKA (reference sequence). Germline trimming cut 5 bases from V and 7 bases from J; bases unmatched to any gene: 4. The CDR3 runs to 11 residues. Here the CDR3 DNA reads TGCAGTGCTCTAACAGGGGTTGGCTACACCTTC. As protein: CSALTGVGYTF.

This clone has at least ten counts. This sequence joins TRBV14 and TRBJ2-3, with 13 nucleotides matching TRBD2. The V and J ends lost 1 base and 4 bases, in that order; junction bases with no gene match: 2. The CDR3 runs 16 residues. Germline CDR1 and CDR2: SGHDN and FVKESK. CDR3 DNA: TGTGCCAGCAGCCAAGTAACTAGCGGGGGGGCAGATACGCAGTATTTT. Encoded protein: CASSQVTSGGADTQYF.

This chain links TRBV2 with TRBJ1-3, with unresolved D. V was trimmed by 6 bases and J by 3 bases, leaving 9 bases between them. Germline V CDR1 and CDR2: SNHLY, FYNNEI. The CDR3 contains 13 residues. Written as DNA, the CDR3 is TGTGCCAGCAGCCCTATCATTGGAAACACCATATATTTT. Protein product: CASSPIIGNTIYF.

This chain uses TRBV5-4 with TRBJ2-7; 11 nucleotides align to TRBD1. In germline, CDR1 is SGHNT, CDR2 YYREEE (reference sequence). V lost 4 bases to trimming and J lost 4 bases; unmatched junction nucleotides: 4. The CDR3 sequence is 14 residues long. DNA for the CDR3: TGTGCCAGCAGCACCGGGACAGGGGGGTACGAGCAGTACTTC. Translation gives CASSTGTGGYEQYF.

The rearrangement uses TRBV11-2 and TRBJ2-1; TRBD2 matches 9 bases. Trimming removed 5 bases from V and 2 bases from J; junction bases left unmatched: 4. There are 15 residues in the CDR3. Germline lookup yields CDR1 SGHAT and CDR2 FQNNGV. CDR3 region: CASSSLAGTYNEQFF. DNA for the CDR3: TGTGCCAGCAGCAGTCTAGCGGGAACCTACAATGAGCAGTTCTTC. The entire variable domain, with the rest obtained from reference TRBV11-2 and TRBJ2-1, is as follows: EAGVAQSPRYKIIEKRQSVAFWCNPISGHATLYWYQQILGQGPKLLIQFQNNGVVDDSQLPKDRFSAERLKGVDSTLKIQPAKLEDSAVYLCASSSLAGTYNEQFFGPGTRLTVL.

The CDR3 loop is CASSHSGGSEQYF. The CDR3 DNA sequence: TGTGCCAGCAGCCATTCCGGCGGATCCGAGCAGTACTTC. The genes are TRBV14 and TRBJ2-7; D is unresolved. Germline lookup yields CDR1 SGHDN and CDR2 FVKESK. V was cut by 3 bases and J by 6 bases, with 12 bases left in between. The CDR3 runs to 13 residues.

This chain uses TRBV6-6 with TRBJ2-5, with D uncertain. The CDR3 spans 12 residues. CDR1 is MNHNY and CDR2 is SVGAGI in the germline V gene (reference sequence). Trimming removed 6 bases at V and 1 base at J, with 6 bases between. The CDR3 here is CASSPSQETQYF. The CDR3 DNA reads as TGTGCCAGCAGCCCGAGCCAAGAGACCCAGTACTTC.

The chain uses TRBV4-2 and TRBJ1-2; 10 nucleotides agree with TRBD1. Germline V gives CDR1 LGHNA, CDR2 YNFKEQ. J gave up 4 bases and V 3 bases, and 5 bases lay outside the gene matches. The CDR3 extends over 15 amino acids. The CDR3 reads CASSQDRGVSYGYTF. In nucleotides, the CDR3 is TGTGCCAGCAGCCAGGACAGGGGGGTCAGCTATGGCTACACCTTC.

The chain is built from TRBV2 and TRBJ2-1; D remains unclear. CDR1 is SNHLY and CDR2 is FYNNEI in the germline V gene. Between the trimmed V and J ends, which lost 7 bases and 3 bases, there was a span of 4 bases. The CDR3 length is 11 residues. CDR3 protein: CASTLYNEQFF. As DNA, the CDR3 is TGTGCCAGCACCCTCTACAATGAGCAGTTCTTC.

This rearrangement joins TRBV7-9 to TRBJ1-1; 9 bases align to TRBD1. J gave up 1 base and V 1 base, and 1 base lay outside the gene matches. There are 15 residues in the CDR3. Germline V CDR1 and CDR2: SEHNR, FQNEAQ (reference sequence). Here the CDR3 DNA reads TGTGCCAGCAGCTTAGGGGACAGGGAGAACACTGAAGCTTTCTTT. As protein: CASSLGDRENTEAFF.

The chain recombines TRBV25-1 with TRBJ2-3; no firm D call. Germline CDR1 MGHDK, CDR2 SYGVNS. CDR3 length: 15 residues. V was clipped by 6 bases and J by 2 bases, with 15 bases between them. This CDR3 reads CASRGRHEFTDTQYF. The CDR3 coding sequence is TGTGCCAGCAGGGGTAGACATGAGTTCACAGATACGCAGTATTTT.

The CDR3 loop reads CASSSEIAGGLYEQYF. CDR3 nucleotide sequence: TGTGCCAGCAGCTCCGAAATAGCGGGGGGCCTCTACGAGCAGTACTTC. The chain has TRBV11-3 and TRBJ2-7; 10 bases line up with TRBD2. This CDR3 contains 16 residues. Looked up from germline, CDR1 is SGHNT and CDR2 is YENEEA. V lost 4 bases to trimming and J lost 3 bases; unmatched junction nucleotides: 9.

This chain's CDR3 is CASSFLAEYQETQYF. The CDR3 region has the DNA TGTGCCAGCAGCTTCCTAGCGGAGTACCAAGAGACCCAGTACTTC. This rearrangement joins TRBV7-8 to TRBJ2-5; TRBD2 agrees at 7 bases. From germline, CDR1 is SGHVS and CDR2 FQNEAQ. Germline trimming cut 3 bases from V and 0 bases from J; bases unmatched to any gene: 4. The CDR3 consists of 15 residues.

This rearrangement joins TRBV27 to TRBJ2-7; D may be TRBD2 (5 bases). CDR3 length equals 13 residues. Germline V gives CDR1 MNHEY, CDR2 SMNVEV (reference sequence). The germline V and J ends were trimmed by 4 bases and 3 bases, with 10 bases remaining between them. CDR3 amino acids: CASSSAGGYEQYF. The CDR3 nucleotides read TGTGCCAGCAGTTCGGCCGGAGGCTACGAGCAGTACTTC.